Shown below are 31 T cell receptor beta chains from a single sample sequenced in a study of T cells in Graves' hyperthyroidism and ophthalmopathy. RNA transcripts provided the source from which TCR beta CDR3 regions were amplified. A set of HTBI primers served as the primers for a first-round RT-PCR of the TCR CDR3. TCRdb called the multiplex PCR reads again in MiXCR, with one record for every CDR3 protein. Of about 560,000 distinct CDR3 sequences in the sample, 16% were seen once. The sample was blood. The source of these receptors is a woman between 18 and 29 years old with Graves' hyperthyroidism.

This clonotype showed up many times. The V call is TRBV5-1, the J call TRBJ2-3; 7 positions match TRBD1. V was pared by 1 base and J by 10 bases, with 9 bases of the junction left unmatched. Germline CDR1 reads SGHRS; CDR2 reads YFSETQ. The CDR3 sequence is 14 residues long. CDR3 DNA: TGCGCCAGCAGCTTGATTAAGGGGGCCGTGGCGCAGTATTTT. Its protein product is CASSLIKGAVAQYF.

This clonotype was counted at least ten times. For the CDR3, the DNA is TGTGCCAGCAGCTTAGGTCCAGTCGTGGTGGGTAATGAGCAGTTCTTC. Amino acid sequence: CASSLGPVVVGNEQFF. This chain joins TRBV7-2 and TRBJ2-1, with D unresolved. Trimming took off 1 base at V and 7 bases at J, with 17 bases between the two ends. There are 16 residues in the CDR3. CDR1 and CDR2 from the germline V gene are SGHTA and FQGNSA.

The chain uses TRBV7-9 and TRBJ2-1; TRBD2 matches at 7 bases. Germline-derived CDR1 and CDR2 are SEHNR and FQNEAQ (reference sequence). The CDR3 length is 16 residues. After removal of 5 bases from V and 5 bases from J, the junction contained 12 bases not matched to a gene. The CDR3 region has the DNA TGTGCCAGCAGCCCTCAACTAGCGACTCCCAACAATGAGCAGTTCTTC. Its protein is CASSPQLATPNNEQFF.

About this clonotype itself: A much more abundant neighbour one base away suggests this may be a read error. The chain has TRBV5-1 and TRBJ2-7; 9 bases are a match to TRBD2. This CDR3 is 14 amino acids long. Germline lookup yields CDR1 SGHRS and CDR2 YFSETQ. CDR3 nucleotide sequence: TGCGCCAGCAGCTTGGGCGGGAGGGTCTACGAGCAGCACTTC. Its protein product is CASSLGGRVYEQHF.

This chain connects TRBV20-1 to TRBJ2-1; 10 nucleotides line up with TRBD1. Germline V gene sequence: CDR1 DFQATT, CDR2 SNEGSKA (reference sequence). V gave up 3 bases and J gave up 4 bases; unmatched junction bases: 9. The CDR3 length is 16 residues. Written as DNA, the CDR3 is TGCAGTGCTAGGAATCCCGGGACAGGGGTGTACAATGAGCAGTTCTTC. As protein: CSARNPGTGVYNEQFF.

This chain links TRBV7-2 with TRBJ2-5; D ambiguous. CDR3 length: 13 amino acids. V lost 8 bases, J lost 2 bases, and 12 bases lay in between. Germline CDR1 reads SGHTA; CDR2 reads FQGNSA. The CDR3 coding sequence is TGTGCCAGCGGGAACAGAAGGCAAGAGACCCAGTACTTC. It specifies CASGNRRQETQYF.

This clonotype came up many times. V usage is TRBV6-2 or TRBV6-3 and J usage is TRBJ2-7; 12 bases agree with TRBD1. Germline V CDR1 and CDR2: MNHEY, SVGEGT. J was trimmed by 1 base and V by 6 bases; bases with no gene match: 4. The CDR3 covers 15 residues. CDR3 region: CASRTGQGASYEQYF. CDR3 nucleotide sequence: TGTGCCAGCAGGACGGGACAGGGGGCTTCCTACGAGCAGTACTTC.

V and J are TRBV6-1 and TRBJ1-2; no clear D. Trimming cost V 10 bases and J 2 bases, with 14 bases left between them. The CDR3 runs to 13 residues. Looked up from germline, CDR1 is MNHNS and CDR2 is SASEGT. The CDR3 is CATPGVSNYGYTF. The CDR3 region has the DNA TGTGCCACCCCCGGGGTCAGCAACTATGGCTACACCTTC.

This clonotype has ten or more counts. One junction end disagrees with the germline gene, perhaps due to a read error. The chain has TRBV12-3 or TRBV12-4 and TRBJ2-7; D might be TRBD2 (5 bases). The CDR3 consists of 11 residues. The CDR3 DNA reads as TGTGCCAGCAGCTTAGCGCGCGAGCAGTACTTC. This codes for CASSLAREQYF.

The gene calls are TRBV30 and TRBJ2-3; D is undetermined. This CDR3 is 12 amino acids long. CDR1 is GTSNPN, CDR2 SVGIG, per germline (reference sequence). Trimming removed 2 bases from V and 0 bases from J, with 3 bases in between. CDR3 amino acids: CAWSLSTDTQYF. DNA for the CDR3: TGTGCCTGGAGTCTTAGCACAGATACGCAGTATTTT.

Comments on this clonotype: A read error is likely, as this CDR3 ends without the conserved phenylalanine or tryptophan. The chain carries TRBV29-1 and TRBJ2-2, with D perhaps being TRBD1 or TRBD2 (6 bases each). The CDR3 is 14 amino acids. Germline assignment: CDR1 SQVTM and CDR2 ANQGSEA. Trimming cost V 8 bases and J 5 bases, with 18 bases left between them. The CDR3 DNA reads TGCAGCACCTCGGGGGCCCTTGGGACCGGGGAGCTGTTTTCT. This sequence encodes CSTSGALGTGELFS.

The chain joins TRBV20-1 to TRBJ1-6; D not certain. The germline CDR1 and CDR2 sequences are DFQATT and SNEGSKA (reference sequence). This CDR3 is 12 amino acids long. Trimming left V 0 bases short and J 9 bases short, with 6 bases between. CDR3 protein: CSARDRTSPLHF. CDR3 nucleotides: TGCAGTGCTAGAGACAGGACTTCACCCCTCCACTTT.

This clonotype was observed many times. This chain uses TRBV20-1 with TRBJ1-2, with D unclear. Trimming removed 5 bases at V and 8 bases at J, with 15 bases between. Germline values: CDR1 DFQATT, CDR2 SNEGSKA (reference sequence). The CDR3 totals 12 residues. CDR3: CSAAPVRPGYTF. CDR3 sequence (DNA): TGCAGTGCTGCGCCGGTCCGTCCGGGCTACACCTTC.

This clonotype was detected ten times or more. The chain combines TRBV12-3 or TRBV12-4 with TRBJ2-7; D gene ambiguous. The CDR3 has 15 amino acids. The V gene lost 1 base and the J gene lost 4 bases, with 14 bases spanning the gap. CDR3 nucleotide sequence: TGTGCCAGCAGTTTAGGAGGTCCGCTATGGTACGAGCAGTACTTC. Translating gives CASSLGGPLWYEQYF.

This sequence joins TRBV27 and TRBJ1-4, with TRBD1 as a possible D gene (5 bases). The CDR3 covers 16 residues. The germline V gene has CDR1 MNHEY and CDR2 SMNVEV (reference sequence). V shed 3 bases and J shed 0 bases, with 11 bases lying between them. The CDR3 protein is CASSLWGPATNEKLFF. Written as DNA, the CDR3 is TGTGCCAGCAGTTTGTGGGGCCCTGCAACTAATGAAAAACTGTTTTTT.

This clonotype was seen more than once but under ten times. J is TRBJ1-3 and V is TRBV4-2; D not resolved. V was cut by 0 bases and J by 0 bases, with 9 bases left in between. The CDR3 totals 16 residues. The V gene's germline CDR1 is LGHNA and CDR2 YNFKEQ. DNA of the CDR3: TGTGCCAGCAGCCAAGATCGGGCAGTCTCTGGAAACACCATATATTTT. As protein: CASSQDRAVSGNTIYF.

Only a few counts were recorded for this clonotype. The chain links TRBV4-1 to TRBJ2-4, with 8 nucleotides matching TRBD1. The CDR3 runs to 16 residues. With 5 bases clipped from V and 0 bases from J, the junction kept 6 bases outside the gene matches. Germline CDR1 reads MGHRA; CDR2 reads YSYEKL. In DNA, the CDR3 is TGCGCCAGCAGCTCCCCCGGGACAGGAGCCAAAAACATTCAGTACTTC. This translates into CASSSPGTGAKNIQYF.

This clonotype appeared many times. This sequence joins TRBV2 and TRBJ2-3; D may be TRBD1 or TRBD2 (6 bases each). The CDR3 extends over 14 amino acids. The germline CDR1 and CDR2 sequences are SNHLY and FYNNEI. The V end lost 7 bases, the J end lost 3 bases, and 14 bases lay between the germline ends. This chain's CDR3 is CASTEGDWTDTQYF. In DNA, the CDR3 is TGTGCCAGCACCGAGGGGGACTGGACAGATACGCAGTATTTT.

The chain couples TRBV7-9 to TRBJ2-4; no clear D. Deletions cut 3 bases from V and 8 bases from J, with 5 bases between. Germline CDR1 SEHNR, CDR2 FQNEAQ (reference sequence). This CDR3 comprises 11 residues. The CDR3 region has the DNA TGTGCCAGCAGCTTTGCAGACATTCAGTACTTC. Protein sequence: CASSFADIQYF.

This clonotype was seen a few times. This chain joins TRBV12-3 or TRBV12-4 and TRBJ2-3, with D hard to call. CDR3 length: 12 residues. Trimming shortened V by 6 bases and J by 0 bases, and 4 bases separated the two germline ends. CDR3 loop: CASRRSTDTQYF. CDR3 bases: TGTGCCAGCAGACGGAGCACAGATACGCAGTATTTT.

This clonotype was detected many times. The rearrangement uses TRBV7-9 and TRBJ2-7; tentatively, D is TRBD2 (6 bases). Germline loops: CDR1 SEHNR, CDR2 FQNEAQ (reference sequence). Trimming left V 5 bases short and J 2 bases short, with 16 bases between. The CDR3 runs 15 residues. CDR3 protein: CASSLPRGGTYEQYF. CDR3 DNA: TGTGCCAGCAGCCTCCCTCGGGGCGGGACCTACGAGCAGTACTTC.

A few counts support this clonotype. This sequence joins TRBV27 and TRBJ1-4; D perhaps matches TRBD1 (5 bases). V was clipped by 0 bases and J by 7 bases, with 12 bases between them. This CDR3 is built from 15 residues. CDR1 and CDR2 from the germline V gene are MNHEY and SMNVEV (reference sequence). CDR3 loop: CASSLSPRDSEKLFF. The CDR3 region has the DNA TGTGCCAGCAGTTTATCCCCACGGGACTCTGAAAAACTGTTTTTT. Full variable domain (remainder filled in from reference TRBV27 and TRBJ1-4): EAQVTQNPRYLITVTGKKLTVTCSQNMNHEYMSWYRQDPGLGLRQIYYSMNVEVTDKGDVPEGYKVSRKEKRNFPLILESPSPNQTSLYFCASSLSPRDSEKLFFGSGTQLSVL.

In this sample, this clonotype turned up a few times. The V and J genes are TRBV5-6 and TRBJ2-7; the match to TRBD1 covers 9 bases. The CDR3 is 14 residues long. Germline CDR1 is SGHDT and CDR2 is YYEEEE. With V trimmed by 6 bases and J by 5 bases, 9 bases remained unmatched. The DNA for the CDR3 is TGTGCCAGCACCACGGAGGACAGGGGAGACGAGCAGTACTTC. It yields the protein CASTTEDRGDEQYF.

There are many counts of this clonotype. J is TRBJ2-1 and V is TRBV20-1; D is undetermined. V lost 8 bases and J lost 8, with 16 bases in between. CDR3 size: 12 residues. Germline CDR1 and CDR2: DFQATT and SNEGSKA (reference sequence). The CDR3 is CSPTFTDDEQFF. CDR3 sequence (DNA): TGCAGTCCTACATTTACAGATGATGAGCAGTTCTTC.

This clonotype was seen at least ten times. The V and J genes are TRBV7-8 and TRBJ2-3; D is unresolved. The V gene's germline CDR1 is SGHVS and CDR2 FQNEAQ. V was cut by 6 bases and J by 6 bases, with 7 bases left in between. The CDR3 length is 11 residues. The CDR3 loop is CASSMWDTQYF. The CDR3 region has the DNA TGTGCCAGCAGTATGTGGGATACGCAGTATTTT.

This clonotype was detected ten times or more. The V and J genes are TRBV6-2 or TRBV6-3 and TRBJ2-1, with TRBD2 identical over 8 bases. J was trimmed by 4 bases and V by 6 bases; bases with no gene match: 8. This CDR3 spans 15 amino acids. CDR1 is MNHEY, CDR2 SVGEGT, per germline. CDR3 DNA sequence: TGTGCCAGCAGCTCCGGGACTAGGGGTTACAATGAGCAGTTCTTC. This gives the protein CASSSGTRGYNEQFF.

A remark on this clonotype: This sequence may be a read error, since a much larger clone differs from it by one base. V gene TRBV7-9 combines with J gene TRBJ2-1; TRBD2 might be the D (5 bases). V lost 6 bases and J 8 bases, leaving 11 bases between the germline ends. CDR3 length equals 12 residues. The germline gives CDR1 SEHNR, CDR2 FQNEAQ (reference sequence). The CDR3 DNA follows: TGTGCCAGCAGACCTGCTAGCTATGAGCAGTTCTTC. Amino acids: CASRPASYEQFF.

The rearrangement links TRBV7-6 to TRBJ1-5; tentatively, D is TRBD1 (6 bases). Trimming removed 1 base at V and 0 bases at J, with 10 bases between. CDR3 size: 16 residues. The V gene's germline CDR1 is SGHVS and CDR2 FNYEAQ. The CDR3 spells CASSLGAGDSNQPQHF. The CDR3 DNA follows: TGTGCCAGCAGCTTAGGGGCAGGGGATAGCAATCAGCCCCAGCATTTT.

This clonotype was seen ten or more times. The chain combines TRBV6-4 with TRBJ2-6, with D possibly matching TRBD1 (7 bases). This CDR3 comprises 17 residues. The V gene lost 3 bases and the J gene lost 4 bases, with 16 bases spanning the gap. The germline V gene has CDR1 MRHNA and CDR2 SNTAGT. The CDR3 DNA reads TGTGCCAGCAGTGATGGAGGGGGCTTCTCGGGGGCCAACGTCCTGACTTTC. This sequence encodes CASSDGGGFSGANVLTF.

This clonotype has a count of ten or more. This chain links TRBV6-1 with TRBJ1-5; D possibly corresponds to TRBD1 (5 bases). V lost 0 bases and J 6 bases, leaving 15 bases between the germline ends. The CDR3 sequence is 16 residues long. Germline CDR1 MNHNS, CDR2 SASEGT. The CDR3 here is CASSEAGREAFQPQHF. CDR3 DNA sequence: TGTGCCAGCAGTGAAGCGGGCAGGGAAGCGTTTCAGCCCCAGCATTTT.

V and J are TRBV14 and TRBJ1-2; 10 nucleotides align to TRBD1. The junction had 18 bases not matched to a gene; V was cut back by 4 bases and J by 7 bases. The CDR3 loop spans 18 amino acids. In germline, CDR1 is SGHDN, CDR2 FVKESK. CDR3 amino acids: CASSRLRPGTGVLGGYTF. CDR3 DNA: TGTGCCAGCAGCCGCCTACGCCCCGGGACAGGGGTACTTGGTGGCTACACCTTC.